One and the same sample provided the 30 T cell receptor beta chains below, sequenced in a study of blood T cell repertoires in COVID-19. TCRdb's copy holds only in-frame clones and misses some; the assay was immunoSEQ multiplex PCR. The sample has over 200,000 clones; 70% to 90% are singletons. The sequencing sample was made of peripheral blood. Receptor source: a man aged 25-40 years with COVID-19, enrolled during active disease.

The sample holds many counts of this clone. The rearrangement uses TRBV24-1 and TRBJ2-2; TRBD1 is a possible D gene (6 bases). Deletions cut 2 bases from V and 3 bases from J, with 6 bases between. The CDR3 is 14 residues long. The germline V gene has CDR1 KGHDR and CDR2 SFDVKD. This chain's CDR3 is CATSDWTDTGELFF. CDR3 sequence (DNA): TGTGCCACCAGTGATTGGACAGACACCGGGGAGCTGTTTTTT.

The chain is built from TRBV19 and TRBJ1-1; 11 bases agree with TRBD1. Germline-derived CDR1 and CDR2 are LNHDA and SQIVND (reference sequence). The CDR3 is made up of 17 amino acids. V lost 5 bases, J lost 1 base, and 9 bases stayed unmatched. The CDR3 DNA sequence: TGTGCCAGTAGTTCCTGGACAGGGGGCCTGGGGAACACTGAAGCTTTCTTT. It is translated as CASSSWTGGLGNTEAFF.

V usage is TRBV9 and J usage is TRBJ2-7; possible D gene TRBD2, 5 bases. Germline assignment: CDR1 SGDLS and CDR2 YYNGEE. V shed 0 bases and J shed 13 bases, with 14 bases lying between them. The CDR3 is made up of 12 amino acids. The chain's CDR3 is CASSVDGEQSYF. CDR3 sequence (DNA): TGTGCCAGCAGCGTAGATGGGGAGCAGTCTTACTTC.

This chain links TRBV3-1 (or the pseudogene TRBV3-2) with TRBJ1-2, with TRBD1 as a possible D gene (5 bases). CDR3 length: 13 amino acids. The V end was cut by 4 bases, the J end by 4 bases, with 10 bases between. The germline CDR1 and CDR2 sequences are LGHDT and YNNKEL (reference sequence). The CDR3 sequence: CASSRGQGYGYTF. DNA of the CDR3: TGTGCCAGCAGCCGCGGCCAGGGCTATGGCTACACCTTC.

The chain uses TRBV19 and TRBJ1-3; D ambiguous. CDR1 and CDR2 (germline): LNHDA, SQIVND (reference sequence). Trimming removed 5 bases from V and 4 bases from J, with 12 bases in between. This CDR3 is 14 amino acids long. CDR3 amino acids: CASSVRRQGNTIYF. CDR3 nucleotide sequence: TGTGCCAGTAGTGTCCGGCGGCAGGGAAACACCATATATTTT.

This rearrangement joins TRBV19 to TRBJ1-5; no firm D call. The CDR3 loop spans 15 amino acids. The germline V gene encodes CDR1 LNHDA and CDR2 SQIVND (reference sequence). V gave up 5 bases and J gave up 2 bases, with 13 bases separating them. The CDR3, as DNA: TGTGCCAGTAGTGGGCCATTTCTTCGCAATCAGCCCCAGCATTTT. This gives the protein CASSGPFLRNQPQHF.

The CDR3 here is CASRERQGANTEAFF. CDR3 nucleotides: TGTGCCAGCAGGGAGAGACAGGGGGCTAACACTGAAGCTTTCTTT. V is TRBV5-4 and J is TRBJ1-1, with TRBD1 matching over 10 bases. V lost 5 bases and J lost 2; bases outside the gene matches: 6. Per germline, CDR1 SGHNT and CDR2 YYREEE (reference sequence). This CDR3 region has 15 residues.

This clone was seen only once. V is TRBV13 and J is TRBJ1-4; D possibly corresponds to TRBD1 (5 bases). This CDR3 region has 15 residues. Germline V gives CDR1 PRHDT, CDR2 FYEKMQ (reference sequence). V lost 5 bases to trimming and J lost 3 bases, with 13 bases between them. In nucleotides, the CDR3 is TGTGCCAGCAGCCGCTCAGGGTCTTCTAATGAAAAACTGTTTTTT. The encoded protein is CASSRSGSSNEKLFF.

The CDR3 is CASSRQGDGNTIYF. The CDR3 bases are TGTGCCAGCAGTCGACAGGGGGACGGAAACACCATATATTTT. The chain is built from TRBV6-5 and TRBJ1-3; 9 nucleotides align to TRBD1. The CDR3 extends over 14 amino acids. Germline trimming cut 5 bases from V and 4 bases from J; bases unmatched to any gene: 3. Germline V CDR1 and CDR2: MNHEY, SVGAGI.

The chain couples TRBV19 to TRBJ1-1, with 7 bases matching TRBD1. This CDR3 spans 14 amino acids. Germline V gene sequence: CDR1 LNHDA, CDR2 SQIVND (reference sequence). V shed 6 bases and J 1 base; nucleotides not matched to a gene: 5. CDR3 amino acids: CASSSGTENTEAFF. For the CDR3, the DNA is TGTGCCAGTAGCTCTGGGACAGAGAACACTGAAGCTTTCTTT.

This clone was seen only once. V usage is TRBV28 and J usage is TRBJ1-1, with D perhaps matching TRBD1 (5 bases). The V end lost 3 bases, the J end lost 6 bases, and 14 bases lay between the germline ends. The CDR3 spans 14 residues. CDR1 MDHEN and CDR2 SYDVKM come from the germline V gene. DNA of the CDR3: TGTGCCAGCAGTTTTGGGGGGGTGGGTTCTGAAGCTTTCTTT. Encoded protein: CASSFGGVGSEAFF.

The CDR3 protein is CASSLDSGTSGGYNEQFF. The CDR3 DNA reads as TGTGCCAGCAGCTTAGACTCCGGGACTAGCGGGGGCTACAATGAGCAGTTCTTC. The chain combines TRBV7-6 with TRBJ2-1; TRBD2 matches at 14 bases. The V gene end was trimmed by 1 base and the J gene end by 3 bases; junction bases not matched to a gene: 5. Germline values: CDR1 SGHVS, CDR2 FNYEAQ. The CDR3 sequence is 18 residues long. The full variable domain, with the rest looked up from reference TRBV7-6 and TRBJ2-1, is GAGVSQSPRYKVTKRGQDVALRCDPISGHVSLYWYRQALGQGPEFLTYFNYEAQQDKSGLPNDRFSAERPEGSISTLTIQRTEQRDSAMYRCASSLDSGTSGGYNEQFFGPGTRLTVL.

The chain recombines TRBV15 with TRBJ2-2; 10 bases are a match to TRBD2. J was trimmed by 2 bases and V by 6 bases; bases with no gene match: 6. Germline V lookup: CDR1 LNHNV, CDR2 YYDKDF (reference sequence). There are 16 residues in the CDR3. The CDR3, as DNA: TGTGCCACCAGTTTTCTAGCGGGGGTTAACACCGGGGAGCTGTTTTTT. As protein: CATSFLAGVNTGELFF.

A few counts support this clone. CDR3 coding DNA: TGTGCCAGCTCACCAAACGGCCCAGCGCAGGGCTACACCTTC. Its protein is CASSPNGPAQGYTF. The J gene is TRBJ1-2, the V gene TRBV18; the D is unclear. This CDR3 is 14 amino acids long. Trimming took off 2 bases at V and 8 bases at J, with 15 bases between the two ends. The germline V gene has CDR1 KGHSH and CDR2 LQKENI.

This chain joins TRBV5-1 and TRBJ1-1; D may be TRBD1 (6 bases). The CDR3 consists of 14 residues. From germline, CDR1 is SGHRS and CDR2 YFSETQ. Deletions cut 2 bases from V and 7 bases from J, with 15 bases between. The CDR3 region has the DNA TGCGCCAGCAGCTTCGGGACACCCGGAGATGAAGCTTTCTTT. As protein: CASSFGTPGDEAFF.

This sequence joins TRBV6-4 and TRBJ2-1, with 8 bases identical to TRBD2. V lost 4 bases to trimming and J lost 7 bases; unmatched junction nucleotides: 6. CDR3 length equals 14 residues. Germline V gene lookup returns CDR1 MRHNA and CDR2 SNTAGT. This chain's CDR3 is CASSGSGSGNEQFF. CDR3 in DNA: TGTGCCAGCAGTGGGAGCGGGAGTGGGAATGAGCAGTTCTTC.

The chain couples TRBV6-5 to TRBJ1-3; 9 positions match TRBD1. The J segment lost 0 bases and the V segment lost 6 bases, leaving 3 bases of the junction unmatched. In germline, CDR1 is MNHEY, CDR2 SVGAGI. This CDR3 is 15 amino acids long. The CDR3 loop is CASRGTGPSGNTIYF. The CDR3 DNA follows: TGTGCCAGCAGGGGGACAGGGCCCTCTGGAAACACCATATATTTT.

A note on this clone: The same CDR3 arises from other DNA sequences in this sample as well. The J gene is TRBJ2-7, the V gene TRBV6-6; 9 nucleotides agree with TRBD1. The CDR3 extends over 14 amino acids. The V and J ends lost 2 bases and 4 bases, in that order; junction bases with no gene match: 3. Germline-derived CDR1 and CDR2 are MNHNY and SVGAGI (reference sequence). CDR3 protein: CASSYLGQGYEQYF. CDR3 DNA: TGTGCCAGCAGTTACCTGGGACAGGGTTACGAGCAGTACTTC.

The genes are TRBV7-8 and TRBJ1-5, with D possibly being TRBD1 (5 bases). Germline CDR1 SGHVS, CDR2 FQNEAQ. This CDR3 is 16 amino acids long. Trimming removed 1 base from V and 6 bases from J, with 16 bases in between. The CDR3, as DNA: TGTGCCAGCAGCTTAGTGATCTCCAGGGCCGGTCAGCCCCAGCATTTT. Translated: CASSLVISRAGQPQHF.

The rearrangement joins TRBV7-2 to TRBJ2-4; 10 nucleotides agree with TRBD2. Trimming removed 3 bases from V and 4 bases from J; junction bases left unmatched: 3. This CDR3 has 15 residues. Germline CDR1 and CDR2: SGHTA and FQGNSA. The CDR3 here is CASSFQRGGKNIQYF. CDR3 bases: TGTGCCAGCAGCTTCCAGCGGGGGGGTAAAAACATTCAGTACTTC.

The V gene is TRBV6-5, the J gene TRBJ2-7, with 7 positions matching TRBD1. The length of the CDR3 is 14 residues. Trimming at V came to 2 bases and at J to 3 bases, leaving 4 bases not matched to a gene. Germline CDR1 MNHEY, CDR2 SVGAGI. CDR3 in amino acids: CASSYRGPYYEQYF. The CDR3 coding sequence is TGTGCCAGCAGTTACAGGGGGCCCTACTACGAGCAGTACTTC.

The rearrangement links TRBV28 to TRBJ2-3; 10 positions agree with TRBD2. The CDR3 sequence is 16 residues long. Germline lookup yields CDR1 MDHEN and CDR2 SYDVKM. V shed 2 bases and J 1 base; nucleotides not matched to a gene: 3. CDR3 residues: CASSLPSGSGTDTQYF. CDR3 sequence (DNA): TGTGCCAGCAGTTTACCTAGCGGGAGCGGCACAGATACGCAGTATTTT.

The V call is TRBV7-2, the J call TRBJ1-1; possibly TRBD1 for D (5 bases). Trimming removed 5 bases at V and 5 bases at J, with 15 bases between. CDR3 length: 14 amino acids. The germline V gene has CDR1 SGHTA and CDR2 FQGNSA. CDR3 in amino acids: CASSPSRQTTEAFF. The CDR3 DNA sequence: TGTGCCAGCAGCCCATCTCGACAGACGACTGAAGCTTTCTTT.

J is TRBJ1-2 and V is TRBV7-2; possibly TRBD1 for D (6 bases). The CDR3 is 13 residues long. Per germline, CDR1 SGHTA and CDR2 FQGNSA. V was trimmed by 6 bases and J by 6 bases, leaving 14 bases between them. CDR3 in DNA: TGTGCCAGCAGTCCTGGACAGCGACATGGCTACACCTTC. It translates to CASSPGQRHGYTF.

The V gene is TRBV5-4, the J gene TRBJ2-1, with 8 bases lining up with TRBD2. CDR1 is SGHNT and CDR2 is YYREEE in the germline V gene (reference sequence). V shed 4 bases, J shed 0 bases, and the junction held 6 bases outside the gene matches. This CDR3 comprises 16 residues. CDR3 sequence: CASSQSGGGSYNEQFF. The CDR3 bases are TGTGCCAGCAGCCAGTCGGGGGGGGGCTCCTACAATGAGCAGTTCTTC.

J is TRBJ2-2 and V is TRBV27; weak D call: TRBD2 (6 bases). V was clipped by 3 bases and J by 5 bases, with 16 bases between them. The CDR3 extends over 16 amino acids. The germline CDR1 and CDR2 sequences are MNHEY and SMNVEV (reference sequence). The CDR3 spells CASSFYGGKTTGELFF. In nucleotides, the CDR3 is TGTGCCAGCAGTTTTTACGGAGGGAAGACGACCGGGGAGCTGTTTTTT.

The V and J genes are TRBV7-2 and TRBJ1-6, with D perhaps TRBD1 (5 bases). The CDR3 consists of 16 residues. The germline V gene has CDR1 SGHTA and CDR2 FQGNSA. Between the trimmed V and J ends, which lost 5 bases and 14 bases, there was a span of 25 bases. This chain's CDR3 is CASSPGDSGGWVTLHF. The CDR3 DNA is TGTGCCAGCAGCCCGGGAGATAGTGGGGGGTGGGTGACCCTCCACTTT.

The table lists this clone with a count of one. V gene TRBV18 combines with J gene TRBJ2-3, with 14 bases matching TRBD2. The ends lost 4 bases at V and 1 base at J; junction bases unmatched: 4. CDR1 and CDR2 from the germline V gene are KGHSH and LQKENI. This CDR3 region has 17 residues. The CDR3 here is CASSLGTSGSGTDTQYF. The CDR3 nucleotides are TGTGCCAGCTCACTCGGGACTAGCGGGAGTGGCACAGATACGCAGTATTTT.

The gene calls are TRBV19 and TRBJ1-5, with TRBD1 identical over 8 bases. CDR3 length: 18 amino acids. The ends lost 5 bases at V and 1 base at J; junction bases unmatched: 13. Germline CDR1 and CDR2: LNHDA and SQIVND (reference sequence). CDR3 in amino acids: CASSALDRVGRSNQPQHF. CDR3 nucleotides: TGTGCCAGTAGTGCCCTGGACAGGGTGGGAAGAAGCAATCAGCCCCAGCATTTT.

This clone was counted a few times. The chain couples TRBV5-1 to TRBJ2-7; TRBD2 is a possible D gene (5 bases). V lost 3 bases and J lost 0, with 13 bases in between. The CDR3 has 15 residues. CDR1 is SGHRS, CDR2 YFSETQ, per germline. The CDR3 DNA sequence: TGCGCCAGCAGCTCTCTCATCGGGGACTCCTACGAGCAGTACTTC. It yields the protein CASSSLIGDSYEQYF.